The 5 T cell receptor beta chains given below trace back to one sample, sequenced in a study of CD8 T cells in ankylosing spondylitis. Study-wide results and limits: Blood from ankylosing spondylitis patients appeared to carry a characteristic roughly 8-variant TCR beta motif.

TCRdb redid the calling of the 5' RACE reads with MiXCR, one entry per CDR3 protein. The sample carries roughly 490,000 distinct CDR3 sequences, approximately 5% recorded once. The antigens these receptors bind are not known. Sequenced: blood, either unsorted or a sorted T cell fraction (not recorded which). These receptors originate from a male donor with ankylosing spondylitis.

This clonotype was recorded at least ten times. V and J are TRBV10-3 and TRBJ1-2; D is undetermined. The germline V and J ends were trimmed by 0 bases and 1 base, with 9 bases remaining between them. The CDR3 spans 15 residues. In germline, CDR1 is ENHRY, CDR2 SYGVKD. In nucleotides, the CDR3 is TGTGCCATCAGTGAGTCCAGGAACAGTAACTATGGCTACACCTTC. It translates to CAISESRNSNYGYTF.

This clonotype was found many times. J is TRBJ2-1 and V is TRBV7-2; TRBD1 matches at 7 bases. Germline V CDR1 and CDR2: SGHTA, FQGNSA. V lost 4 bases and J lost 12; bases outside the gene matches: 3. This CDR3 is 11 amino acids long. This CDR3 reads CASSSQGTQFF. The CDR3 bases are TGTGCCAGCAGCTCACAGGGGACGCAGTTCTTC.

In its sample, this clonotype was seen many times. The V call is TRBV20-1, the J call TRBJ1-2, with TRBD1 matching over 7 bases. After removal of 6 bases from V and 0 bases from J, the junction contained 4 bases not matched to a gene. Per germline, CDR1 DFQATT and CDR2 SNEGSKA (reference sequence). This CDR3 contains 13 residues. CDR3 in DNA: TGCAGTGCAGGGGGCTTAGCTAACTATGGCTACACCTTC. Its protein is CSAGGLANYGYTF.

This clonotype was seen ten or more times. V and J are TRBV29-1 and TRBJ2-2, with TRBD1 matching over 7 bases. The CDR3 is 14 residues long. V lost 5 bases to trimming and J lost 7 bases; unmatched junction nucleotides: 10. Germline loops: CDR1 SQVTM, CDR2 ANQGSEA. The CDR3 loop reads CSVQRDREYGELFF. The CDR3 bases are TGCAGCGTTCAGCGAGACAGGGAATACGGGGAGCTGTTTTTT.

This clonotype was detected ten times or more. The chain uses TRBV29-1 and TRBJ2-3; TRBD2 agrees at 7 bases. The CDR3 runs 16 residues. Germline CDR1 and CDR2: SQVTM and ANQGSEA. V lost 2 bases and J lost 2; bases outside the gene matches: 10. CDR3 protein: CSVEIGGYPLTDTQYF. As DNA, the CDR3 is TGCAGCGTTGAAATCGGGGGGTATCCCCTCACAGATACGCAGTATTTT.